This record looks at one T cell receptor beta chain sequence and its context. Repertoires were generated with immunoSEQ multiplex PCR, while TCRdb's copy carries only in-frame clones and drops some. This repertoire shows 18,000 or so clones, around 70% found once; its top ten account for about 20%. The record originates from a study of sequential checkpoint blockade in melanoma. Study-wide context: First-line arms were nivolumab then ipilimumab, or the reverse, randomized 1:1.

V dropped 1 base and J dropped 2; count of bases not matched to a gene: 4. The CDR3 sequence is 15 residues long. Germline V gene sequence: CDR1 SGHRS, CDR2 YFSETQ. Sample treatment: randomized to nivolumab then ipilimumab (arm A) or the reverse (arm B). None of the patients previously received DNA-damaging chemotherapy. From thawed PBMCs, live CD3+CD8+ cells negative for CD19 and CD56 were sorted. The chain links TRBV5-1 to TRBJ2-7, with 9 bases identical to TRBD2. This sample comprised CD8+ T cells sorted from blood (inferred from file names), obtained from a patient given nivolumab and ipilimumab in sequence. The TCR comes from a human donor with melanoma. This chain's CDR3 is CASSLLGGRAYEQYF. The CDR3 bases are TGCGCCAGCAGCTTGTTAGGCGGGAGGGCCTACGAGCAGTACTTC.